What follows are 3 T cell receptor beta chains derived from one specimen sequenced in a study of CD8 T cells in ankylosing spondylitis. TCRdb re-derived calls from the 5' RACE reads in MiXCR, one entry per CDR3 protein. The sample holds about 250,000 distinct CDR3 sequences, over 15% seen once. Sequencing input: blood, either unsorted or a sorted T cell fraction (not recorded which). These receptors all stem from a male donor with ankylosing spondylitis or in good health (not recorded which).

This clonotype was counted between two and nine times. The chain couples TRBV7-9 to TRBJ2-5; 11 bases line up with TRBD2. J was trimmed by 4 bases and V by 5 bases; bases with no gene match: 6. Germline CDR1 and CDR2: SEHNR and FQNEAQ (reference sequence). The CDR3 is 15 amino acids. The CDR3 reads CASSTLAGGGETQYF. CDR3 nucleotides: TGTGCCAGCAGCACCCTAGCGGGAGGAGGAGAGACCCAGTACTTC.

This clonotype turned up a few times. The chain uses TRBV5-1 and TRBJ2-3; D is ambiguous. Germline CDR1 is SGHRS and CDR2 is YFSETQ. This CDR3 region has 14 residues. With 5 bases removed from V and 6 bases from J, the gap between germline ends came to 16 bases. This chain's CDR3 is CASRSISQTDTQYF. Here the CDR3 DNA reads TGCGCCAGCAGGAGCATCTCCCAGACGGATACGCAGTATTTT. Combining the CDR3 with reference TRBV5-1 and TRBJ2-3 gives the whole variable domain KAGVTQTPRYLIKTRGQQVTLSCSPISGHRSVSWYQQTPGQGLQFLFEYFSETQRNKGNFPGRFSGRQFSNSRSEMNVSTLELGDSALYLCASRSISQTDTQYFGPGTRLTVL.

The rearrangement uses TRBV3-1 and TRBJ2-1, with 8 nucleotides matching TRBD1. Germline lookup yields CDR1 LGHDT and CDR2 YNNKEL (reference sequence). Trimming at V came to 0 bases and at J to 7 bases, leaving 8 bases not matched to a gene. CDR3 length: 16 amino acids. The CDR3 loop reads CASSQDPRGRRNEQFF. The CDR3, as DNA: TGTGCCAGCAGCCAAGATCCCAGGGGGCGCAGGAATGAGCAGTTCTTC.